A single sample is the source of the 20 T cell receptor beta chains below, sequenced in a study of cytomegalovirus exposure and HLA in healthy donors. A multiplex PCR was run with 60 Vbeta primers and 13 Jbeta primers. Generated by immunoSEQ multiplex PCR, the TCRdb table keeps only in-frame clones and is missing some. The sample shows 85,000 to 100,000 clones, roughly three fifths of them seen only once. Input material: PBMCs. The receptors come from a woman in her twenties or thirties in good health and CMV-seronegative.

This clone was picked up a small number of times. The V call is TRBV6-6, the J call TRBJ1-5; D may be TRBD1 (5 bases). From germline, CDR1 is MNHNY and CDR2 SVGAGI (reference sequence). The ends were cut back, 11 bases at V and 0 bases at J, with 14 bases in the middle. The CDR3 is made up of 14 amino acids. The CDR3: CAVEDSHSNQPQHF. For the CDR3, the DNA is TGTGCCGTAGAAGACAGTCATAGCAATCAGCCCCAGCATTTT.

This clone has only a few counts. The gene calls are TRBV9 and TRBJ2-7, with a weak D call TRBD2 (6 bases). The germline CDR1 and CDR2 sequences are SGDLS and YYNGEE. Trimming shortened V by 4 bases and J by 2 bases, and 16 bases separated the two germline ends. The CDR3 consists of 15 residues. The CDR3 protein is CASSTGLGEAYEQYF. The CDR3, as DNA: TGTGCCAGCAGCACGGGACTCGGTGAGGCCTACGAGCAGTACTTC.

This clone was observed a handful of times. The chain couples TRBV6-4 to TRBJ2-5; no clear D. The tail of the sequence fits TRBJ2-7 better, so the J call may be wrong. This CDR3 spans 16 amino acids. Germline CDR1 is MRHNA and CDR2 is SNTAGT. CDR3: CASSDSRQQIDYEQYF. CDR3 bases: TGTGCCAGCAGTGACTCGAGGCAACAGATCGACTACGAGCAGTACTTC.

V usage is TRBV11-3 and J usage is TRBJ2-6; D is undetermined. Germline V lookup: CDR1 SGHNT, CDR2 YENEEA. Trimming stripped 4 bases from V and 0 bases from J, with 10 bases between. The CDR3 extends over 16 amino acids. The CDR3, as DNA: TGTGCCAGCAGCTCCGAACCGGGCTCTGGGGCCAACGTCCTGACTTTC. Translation: CASSSEPGSGANVLTF. Combining the CDR3 with reference TRBV11-3 and TRBJ2-6 gives the whole variable domain EAGVVQSPRYKIIEKKQPVAFWCNPISGHNTLYWYLQNLGQGPELLIRYENEEAVDDSQLPKDRFSAERLKGVDSTLKIQPAELGDSAVYLCASSSEPGSGANVLTFGAGSRLTVL.

V is TRBV4-3 and J is TRBJ2-7; 9 bases map to TRBD2. Trimming took 1 base from V and 0 from J; bases not matched to a gene: 10. The CDR3 has 18 residues. The V gene's germline CDR1 is LGHNA and CDR2 YSLEER. This CDR3 reads CASSQVESGRTTSYEQYF. CDR3 nucleotide sequence: TGCGCCAGCAGCCAAGTAGAAAGCGGGAGGACAACCTCCTACGAGCAGTACTTC.

The chain couples TRBV7-7 to TRBJ1-6; no clear D gene. The V end lost 1 base, the J end lost 8 bases, and 6 bases lay between the germline ends. The CDR3 totals 13 residues. Germline V gene lookup returns CDR1 SSHAT and CDR2 FNYEAQ (reference sequence). CDR3 DNA sequence: TGTGCCAGCAGCTTAGTCCCGTATTCACCCCTCCACTTT. Protein sequence: CASSLVPYSPLHF.

This clone was observed once. The rearrangement uses TRBV19 and TRBJ1-6; 8 nucleotides align to TRBD1. CDR3 length equals 16 residues. The germline gives CDR1 LNHDA, CDR2 SQIVND (reference sequence). Trimming removed 4 bases from V and 7 bases from J; junction bases left unmatched: 9. CDR3 sequence: CASSTGTGHWNSPLHF. In nucleotides, the CDR3 is TGTGCCAGTAGTACCGGGACAGGACATTGGAATTCACCCCTCCACTTT.

The chain carries TRBV10-3 and TRBJ2-3; unclear D gene. The V gene lost 0 bases and the J gene lost 2 bases, with 6 bases spanning the gap. The CDR3 covers 14 residues. CDR1 is ENHRY, CDR2 SYGVKD, per germline. The CDR3 DNA is TGTGCCATCAGTGAGTCTTCAGTCACAGATACGCAGTATTTT. It specifies CAISESSVTDTQYF.

This clone was detected once. The J gene is TRBJ2-7, the V gene TRBV6-1; perhaps TRBD2 as D (5 bases). Trimming took 4 bases from V and 11 from J, leaving 12 bases between them. This CDR3 has 11 amino acids. CDR1 and CDR2 (germline): MNHNS, SASEGT. For the CDR3, the DNA is TGTGCCAGCAGTGGACTGACCGGGAAGTACTTC. Its translation: CASSGLTGKYF.

The J gene is TRBJ2-1, the V gene TRBV29-1, with a weak D call TRBD2 (6 bases). CDR1 and CDR2 (germline): SQVTM, ANQGSEA. Between the trimmed V and J ends, which lost 6 bases and 8 bases, there was a span of 14 bases. This CDR3 spans 12 amino acids. The DNA for the CDR3 is TGCAGCGTCCGACTAGTTGGGTATGAGCAGTTCTTC. Its protein product is CSVRLVGYEQFF.

V and J are TRBV6-5 and TRBJ1-6, with 7 nucleotides matching TRBD1. Germline CDR1 is MNHEY and CDR2 is SVGAGI. The length of the CDR3 is 16 residues. J gave up 9 bases and V 4 bases, and 12 bases lay outside the gene matches. CDR3: CASSLTRQGGSSPLHF. The CDR3 bases are TGTGCCAGCAGTTTAACCCGACAGGGCGGTAGTTCACCCCTCCACTTT.

The CDR3 sequence: CASSWGGNEAFF. For the CDR3, the DNA is TGTGCCAGCAGCTGGGGAGGGAATGAAGCTTTCTTT. This chain links TRBV11-3 with TRBJ1-1; D is uncertain. CDR3 size: 12 residues. From germline, CDR1 is SGHNT and CDR2 YENEEA. Trimming removed 4 bases from V and 7 bases from J, with 10 bases in between.

The chain uses TRBV20-1 and TRBJ2-5, with D possibly TRBD2 on 5 matching bases. Germline V gene data show CDR1 as DFQATT and CDR2 as SNEGSKA (reference sequence). The ends were cut back, 7 bases at V and 3 bases at J, with 9 bases in the middle. The CDR3 runs 11 residues. DNA of the CDR3: TGCAGTGTAGCCGGGGAAGAGACCCAGTACTTC. Residues: CSVAGEETQYF.

The chain has TRBV15 and TRBJ2-3; 7 bases line up with TRBD2. CDR1 is LNHNV and CDR2 is YYDKDF in the germline V gene (reference sequence). V lost 8 bases and J lost 2; bases outside the gene matches: 4. CDR3 length: 13 residues. CDR3 sequence: CATQRDYTDTQYF. The CDR3 DNA reads as TGTGCCACCCAGCGGGACTACACAGATACGCAGTATTTT.

This clone was recorded a few times. One junction end does not reproduce the germline sequence, and a read error may be involved. The sample has other DNA sequences that encode this CDR3 too. The rearrangement links TRBV6-1 to TRBJ1-6; D uncertain. The germline V gene has CDR1 MNHNS and CDR2 SASEGT. The CDR3 loop spans 14 amino acids. CDR3 bases: TGTGCCAGCAGTTCGCGGGTCGGAAATTCGCCCCTCCACTTT. This sequence encodes CASSSRVGNSPLHF.

The V gene is TRBV4-3, the J gene TRBJ2-7; D remains unclear. This CDR3 contains 14 residues. Germline CDR1 LGHNA, CDR2 YSLEER. The V end lost 0 bases, the J end lost 1 base, and 7 bases lay between the germline ends. CDR3 loop: CASSQDLESYEQYF. In DNA, the CDR3 is TGCGCCAGCAGCCAAGATTTGGAGTCCTACGAGCAGTACTTC.

The gene calls are TRBV28 and TRBJ2-7; 8 nucleotides agree with TRBD1. Germline values: CDR1 MDHEN, CDR2 SYDVKM. The ends lost 10 bases at V and 4 bases at J; junction bases unmatched: 15. The CDR3 extends over 15 amino acids. CDR3 in amino acids: CATLPVTGGYYEQYF. Written as DNA, the CDR3 is TGTGCCACCCTACCGGTTACAGGGGGATATTACGAGCAGTACTTC.

This chain joins TRBV6-6 and TRBJ2-1, with a weak D call TRBD2 (6 bases). Germline values: CDR1 MNHNY, CDR2 SVGAGI (reference sequence). V shed 7 bases and J shed 0 bases, with 13 bases lying between them. The CDR3 runs 15 residues. CDR3 loop: CASTPRRGSYNEQFF. In DNA form, the CDR3 reads TGTGCCAGCACTCCTCGGAGGGGCTCCTACAATGAGCAGTTCTTC.

This clone was found a few times. The V and J genes are TRBV18 and TRBJ1-1, with 8 bases lining up with TRBD1. The CDR3 covers 13 residues. Unmatched junction bases numbered 2, after V lost 3 bases and J lost 5 bases. The germline V gene encodes CDR1 KGHSH and CDR2 LQKENI. For the CDR3, the DNA is TGTGCCAGCTCACCGGGACAGGCGACTGAAGCTTTCTTT. As protein: CASSPGQATEAFF.

V and J are TRBV6-1 and TRBJ1-2, with TRBD1 as a possible D gene (6 bases). Deletions cut 4 bases from V and 4 bases from J, with 10 bases between. This CDR3 is 13 amino acids long. Germline V gene sequence: CDR1 MNHNS, CDR2 SASEGT. DNA for the CDR3: TGTGCCAGCAGTGTACAGGGACCCTATGGCTACACCTTC. As protein: CASSVQGPYGYTF.